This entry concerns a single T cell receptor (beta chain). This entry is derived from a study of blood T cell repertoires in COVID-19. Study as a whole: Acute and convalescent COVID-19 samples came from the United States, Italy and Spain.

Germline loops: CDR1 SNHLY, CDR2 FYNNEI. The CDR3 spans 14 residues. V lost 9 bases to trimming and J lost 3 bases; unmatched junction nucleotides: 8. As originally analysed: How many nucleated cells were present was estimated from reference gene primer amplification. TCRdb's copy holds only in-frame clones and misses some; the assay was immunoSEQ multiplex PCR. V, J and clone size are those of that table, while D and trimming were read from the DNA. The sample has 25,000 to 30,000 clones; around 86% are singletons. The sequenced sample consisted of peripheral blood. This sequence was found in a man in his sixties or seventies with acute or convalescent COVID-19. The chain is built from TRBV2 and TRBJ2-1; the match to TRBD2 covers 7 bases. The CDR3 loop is CASMSERGYNEQFF. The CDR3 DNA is TGTGCCAGTATGTCTGAGCGGGGCTACAATGAGCAGTTCTTC.